The present entry profiles one T cell receptor beta chain with its context. This may arise from a read error, as a much more abundant clone is one base away. TCRdb reprocessed the PCR reads via MiXCR. The repertoire holds 25,000 to 30,000 clones, with 20% to 25% as singletons. Patients had received no treatment of any kind before thyroid surgery. This entry belongs to a study of metastatic and nonmetastatic thyroid tumors. Per the germline V gene, CDR1 is LGHNT and CDR2 is FRNRAP. CDR3 size: 16 residues. The sequencing sample was made of blood. This receptor was obtained from a male donor with papillary thyroid cancer or a benign thyroid nodule (not recorded which). Some clones in this sample may be carry-over from other donors' samples. V and J are TRBV12-5 and TRBJ1-6; 10 bases fit TRBD1. As DNA, the CDR3 is TGTGCTAGTGCCCTTAAACGGGACAGGGGTCTTTCACCCCCCCACTTC. The encoded protein is CASALKRDRGLSPPHF. Full variable domain (remainder filled in from reference TRBV12-5 and TRBJ1-6): DARVTQTPRHKVTEMGQEVTMRCQPILGHNTVFWYRQTMMQGLELLAYFRNRAPLDDSGMPKDRFSAEMPDATLATLKIQPSEPRDSAVYFCASALKRDRGLSPPHFGNGTRLTVT.